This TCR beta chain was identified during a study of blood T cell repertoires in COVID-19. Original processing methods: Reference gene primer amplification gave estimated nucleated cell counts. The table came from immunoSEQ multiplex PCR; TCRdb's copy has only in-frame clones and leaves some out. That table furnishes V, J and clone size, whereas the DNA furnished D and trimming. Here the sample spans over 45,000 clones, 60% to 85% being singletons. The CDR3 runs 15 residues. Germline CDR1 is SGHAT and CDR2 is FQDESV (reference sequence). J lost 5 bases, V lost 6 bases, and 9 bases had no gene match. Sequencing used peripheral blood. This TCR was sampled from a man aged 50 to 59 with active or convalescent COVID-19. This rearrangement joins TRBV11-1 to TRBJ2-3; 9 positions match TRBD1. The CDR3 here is CASRSDRGKQDTQYF. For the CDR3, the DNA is TGTGCCAGCAGATCGGACAGGGGAAAGCAAGATACGCAGTATTTT.